This passage covers 8 T cell receptor beta chains from one sample sequenced in a study of T cells expressing NK-cell markers. Reanalyzing the 5' RACE reads, TCRdb keeps one entry per CDR3 protein, without DNA. The sample spans around 470,000 distinct CDR3 sequences; the ten largest clones claim about 1.5%. Source material: blood T cells: a sorted CD56 or NKG2C T cell subset, CD4+ or CD8+ T cells, or bulk PBMC T cells (not recorded which). All receptors derive from a woman aged 45 to 65 in good health.

This chain's CDR3 is CASSPGLGIIEQFF. This sequence joins TRBV28 and TRBJ2-1; the D gene TCRdb calls, TRBD2, cannot be checked with no DNA. The CDR3 totals 14 residues. Germline-derived CDR1 and CDR2 are MDHEN and SYDVKM.

The rearrangement uses TRBV10-2 and TRBJ2-5; the TCRdb call, TRBD1, lacks DNA for checking. The CDR3 covers 15 residues. The germline V gene has CDR1 WSHSY and CDR2 SAAADI. The CDR3 reads CASSDPGQRAETQYF.

The rearrangement uses TRBV6-5 and TRBJ2-2; the TCRdb call, TRBD1, lacks DNA for checking. Germline CDR1 is MNHEY and CDR2 is SVGAGI. The CDR3 totals 14 residues. The CDR3 reads CASSLVPLTGELFF.

The V and J genes are TRBV7-2 and TRBJ2-1; TCRdb selects TRBD2, and the lack of DNA leaves this call unchecked. There are 14 residues in the CDR3. Per germline, CDR1 SGHTA and CDR2 FQGNSA. CDR3 sequence reads: CASSQVREAGEQFF.

The genes are TRBV10-2 and TRBJ2-7. CDR3 length: 14 residues. Germline values: CDR1 WSHSY, CDR2 SAAADI. CDR3 amino acids: CASRLGPSSYEQYF.

This rearrangement joins TRBV5-1 to TRBJ2-7; TCRdb lists TRBD2, though no DNA is available to test this call. Germline CDR1 SGHRS, CDR2 YFSETQ. The CDR3 spans 18 residues. The CDR3 spells CASSFGNQGQASFYEQYF.

The chain carries TRBV29-1 and TRBJ2-1; no DNA is available, so the TRBD2 call from TCRdb remains unchecked. Per germline, CDR1 SQVTM and CDR2 ANQGSEA. There are 16 residues in the CDR3. This CDR3 is CSVEDGLAGVSNEQFF.

The chain employs TRBV29-1 and TRBJ1-6; TCRdb gives TRBD1 as the D gene, but with no DNA this cannot be confirmed. The CDR3 length is 13 residues. CDR1 is SQVTM and CDR2 is ANQGSEA in the germline V gene. The CDR3 here is CSVQDRGDSPLHF.